The rows below give T cell receptor beta chains drawn from one sample of a study of human T cells and chemical hapten exposure. TCRdb independently ran MiXCR on the RACE reads; one entry per CDR3 protein. The repertoire holds 360,000 or so distinct CDR3 sequences, with roughly 6.3% as singletons. This specimen consisted of whole blood, obtained in connection with sensitization to the hapten diphenylcyclopropenone (DPC). These receptors were taken from a woman under 30 with alopecia areata. Some clones in this sample may be carry-over from other donors' samples. Both conserved end residues are part of each CDR3. The D gene is left open where the match is weak. Not every row has a clone size; where given, it reads once, few, many or a size class.

j_call: TRBJ1-1
v_call: TRBV28
clone_size: many
cdr3_length: 13
d_call: .
cdr3_aa: CASSLGVSTEAFF
cdr3_nt: TGTGCCAGCAGTCTAGGGGTGTCCACTGAAGCTTTCTTT

j_call: TRBJ2-3
v_call: TRBV2
clone_size: .
cdr3_length: 15
d_call: .
cdr3_aa: CASSVARPTTDTQYF
cdr3_nt: TGTGCCAGCAGTGTCGCCAGACCGACCACAGATACGCAGTATTTT

j_call: TRBJ1-5
v_call: TRBV4-3
clone_size: many
cdr3_length: 13
d_call: .
cdr3_aa: CASSQDLLQPQHF
cdr3_nt: TGCGCCAGCAGCCAAGATCTGTTGCAGCCCCAGCATTTT

j_call: TRBJ2-1
v_call: TRBV11-3
clone_size: .
cdr3_length: 13
d_call: .
cdr3_aa: CASSLEAVHEQFF
cdr3_nt: TGTGCCAGCAGCTTAGAGGCGGTCCATGAGCAGTTCTTC

j_call: TRBJ2-1
v_call: TRBV4-3
clone_size: once
cdr3_length: 16
d_call: TRBD1
cdr3_aa: CVSSQDWGTGGNEQFF
cdr3_nt: TGCGTCAGCAGCCAAGACTGGGGGACAGGGGGCAATGAGCAGTTCTTC

j_call: TRBJ2-5
v_call: TRBV4-2
clone_size: few
cdr3_length: 17
d_call: TRBD2
cdr3_aa: CASSQLFGGSLGETQYF
cdr3_nt: TGTGCCAGCAGCCAACTCTTTGGCGGGAGCTTGGGAGAGACCCAGTACTTC

j_call: TRBJ2-6
v_call: TRBV7-9
clone_size: .
cdr3_length: 18
d_call: TRBD1
cdr3_aa: CASLLPGQDYSGANVLTF
cdr3_nt: TGTGCCAGCCTTCTACCGGGACAGGATTACTCTGGGGCCAACGTCCTGACTTTC

j_call: TRBJ1-3
v_call: TRBV7-8
clone_size: many
cdr3_length: 16
d_call: .
cdr3_aa: CASSLEVQGTGNTIYF
cdr3_nt: TGTGCCAGCAGCTTAGAGGTACAGGGAACTGGAAACACCATATATTTT

j_call: TRBJ2-1
v_call: TRBV9
clone_size: .
cdr3_length: 17
d_call: TRBD2
cdr3_aa: CASSVALAGGLYNEQFF
cdr3_nt: TGTGCCAGCAGCGTAGCCCTAGCGGGGGGGCTTTACAATGAGCAGTTCTTC

j_call: TRBJ2-2
v_call: TRBV24-1
clone_size: .
cdr3_length: 14
d_call: .
cdr3_aa: CATSDLGGSGELFF
cdr3_nt: TGTGCCACCAGTGATTTGGGAGGGTCCGGGGAGCTGTTTTTT

j_call: TRBJ1-6
v_call: TRBV4-2
clone_size: few
cdr3_length: 15
d_call: TRBD1
cdr3_aa: CASSQRQGSNSPLHF
cdr3_nt: TGTGCCAGCAGCCAAAGACAGGGGTCTAATTCACCCCTCCACTTT

j_call: TRBJ2-1
v_call: TRBV12-3/TRBV12-4
clone_size: few
cdr3_length: 14
d_call: TRBD1
cdr3_aa: CASSILDRYNEQFF
cdr3_nt: TGTGCCAGCAGTATCCTGGACAGGTACAATGAGCAGTTCTTC

j_call: TRBJ1-5
v_call: TRBV6-1
clone_size: many
cdr3_length: 13
d_call: .
cdr3_aa: CATQWEGSQPQHF
cdr3_nt: TGTGCCACCCAGTGGGAGGGGAGTCAGCCCCAGCATTTT

j_call: TRBJ2-7
v_call: TRBV10-3
clone_size: .
cdr3_length: 15
d_call: .
cdr3_aa: CAIKGASGWRDEQYF
cdr3_nt: TGTGCCATCAAGGGGGCTAGCGGTTGGAGGGACGAGCAGTACTTC

j_call: TRBJ1-5
v_call: TRBV10-3
clone_size: many
cdr3_length: 14
d_call: TRBD1
cdr3_aa: CAIRSGQGDQPQHF
cdr3_nt: TGTGCCATCAGATCGGGACAGGGGGATCAGCCCCAGCATTTT

j_call: TRBJ1-1
v_call: TRBV20-1
clone_size: many
cdr3_length: 11
d_call: .
cdr3_aa: CSARGEGEAFF
cdr3_nt: TGCAGTGCAAGGGGGGAGGGGGAAGCTTTCTTT